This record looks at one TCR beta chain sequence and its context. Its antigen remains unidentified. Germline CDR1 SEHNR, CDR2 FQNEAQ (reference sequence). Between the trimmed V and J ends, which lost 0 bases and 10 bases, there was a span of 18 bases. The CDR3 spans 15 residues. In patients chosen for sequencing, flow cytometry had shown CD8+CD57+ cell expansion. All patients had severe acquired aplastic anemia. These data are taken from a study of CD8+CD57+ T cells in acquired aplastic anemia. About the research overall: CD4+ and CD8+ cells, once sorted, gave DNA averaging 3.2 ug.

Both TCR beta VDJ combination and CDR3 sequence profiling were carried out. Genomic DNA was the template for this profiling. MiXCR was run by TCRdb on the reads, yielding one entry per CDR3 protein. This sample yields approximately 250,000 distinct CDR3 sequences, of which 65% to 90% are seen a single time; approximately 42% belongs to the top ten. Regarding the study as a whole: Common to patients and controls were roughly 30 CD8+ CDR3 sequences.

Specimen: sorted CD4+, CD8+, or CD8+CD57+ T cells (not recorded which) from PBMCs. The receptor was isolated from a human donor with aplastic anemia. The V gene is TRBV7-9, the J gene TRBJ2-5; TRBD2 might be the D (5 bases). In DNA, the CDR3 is TGTGCCAGCAGCTTAGCAAGGAGGAACTACGAGCACCAGTACTTC. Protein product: CASSLARRNYEHQYF.